The clone carrying this TCR beta chain was counted a single time. In the source study's methods: Quantification of nucleated cells was approximated via reference gene primer amplification. Clones were read by immunoSEQ multiplex PCR, and TCRdb kept only the in-frame ones, dropping some. V and J calls and clone size are as listed in that table; D and trimming were resolved from the DNA. This table has roughly 100,000 clones, 65% to 90% appearing once. This entry belongs to a study of blood T cell repertoires in COVID-19. As for the study in general: The United States, Italy and Spain provided the acute and convalescent COVID-19 samples. T cells, B-cell-depleted T cells, or PBMCs provided the cDNA or gDNA that served as material.

The CDR3 length is 14 residues. V lost 1 base and J 2 bases, leaving 9 bases between the germline ends. Germline values: CDR1 MNHEY, CDR2 SMNVEV (reference sequence). The V gene is TRBV27, the J gene TRBJ2-7, with D tentatively TRBD1 (6 bases). The TCR originated in a man aged 55 to 69 with acute or convalescent COVID-19. The sequencing sample was made of peripheral blood. The CDR3 is CASSLYRTAYEQYF. CDR3 nucleotides: TGTGCCAGCAGTTTATACCGGACAGCCTACGAGCAGTACTTC.